This T cell receptor (beta chain) appears in the sequencing data of a study of PD-1 blockade in classical Hodgkin lymphoma. This sample's time point: cycle 4 day 1 (C4D1), after more than 5 weeks of nivolumab. Each patient relapsed following autologous stem cell transplantation, and prior brentuximab vedotin exposure differed. From thawed PBMCs, CD4+ T cells were purified using magnetic negative selection. TCRdb's table, derived via immunoSEQ multiplex PCR, lists solely in-frame clones and lacks some. Altogether approximately 20,000 clones are present, over 65% being singletons, with the ten largest covering around 2.6%. CDR1 is SGHRS, CDR2 YFSETQ, per germline. The CDR3 has 14 residues. Trimming removed 3 bases from V and 2 bases from J, with 11 bases in between.

The material sequenced was CD4+ T cells from blood, taken before the fourth cycle of nivolumab. The source is a human donor with classical Hodgkin lymphoma. The rearrangement joins TRBV5-1 to TRBJ1-1; D gene uncertain. CDR3 amino acids: CASSWAQFNTEAFF. The CDR3, as DNA: TGCGCCAGCAGCTGGGCTCAGTTCAACACTGAAGCTTTCTTT. The variable domain in full, completed from reference TRBV5-1 and TRBJ1-1, reads KAGVTQTPRYLIKTRGQQVTLSCSPISGHRSVSWYQQTPGQGLQFLFEYFSETQRNKGNFPGRFSGRQFSNSRSEMNVSTLELGDSALYLCASSWAQFNTEAFFGQGTRLTVV.